This TCR beta chain was found in a study of CD8+CD57+ T cells in acquired aplastic anemia. Study details: 3 to 3.5 ug was the average amount of DNA from sorted CD4+ and CD8+ cells.

The use of genomic DNA as template underpinned the TCR beta VDJ and CDR3 profiling. TCRdb re-derived calls from the reads in MiXCR, one entry per CDR3 protein. Here the sample spans 200,000 or so distinct CDR3 sequences, roughly 50% being singletons. The germline V and J ends were trimmed by 3 bases and 8 bases, with 4 bases remaining between them. This CDR3 is 9 amino acids long. The V gene's germline CDR1 is GTSNPN and CDR2 SVGIG (reference sequence). As for this clonotype: Its target is not known. Possible read error: a much larger clone is one base away.

Study-level findings and limits: Common to patients and controls were roughly 30 CD8+ CDR3 sequences. Levels of CD8+ Simpson's diversity were not significantly distinct in patients versus controls.

Patients included in sequencing had previously demonstrated CD8+CD57+ cell expansion by flow cytometry. Sampling of blood occurred while the patients had still received no therapy. V gene TRBV30 combines with J gene TRBJ1-1, with D unclear. The sequencing sample was made of sorted CD4+, CD8+, or CD8+CD57+ T cells (not recorded which) from PBMCs. The sequence was collected from a human donor with aplastic anemia. The CDR3 here is CAWRGEAFF. The CDR3 nucleotides are TGTGCCTGGAGGGGGGAAGCTTTCTTT.